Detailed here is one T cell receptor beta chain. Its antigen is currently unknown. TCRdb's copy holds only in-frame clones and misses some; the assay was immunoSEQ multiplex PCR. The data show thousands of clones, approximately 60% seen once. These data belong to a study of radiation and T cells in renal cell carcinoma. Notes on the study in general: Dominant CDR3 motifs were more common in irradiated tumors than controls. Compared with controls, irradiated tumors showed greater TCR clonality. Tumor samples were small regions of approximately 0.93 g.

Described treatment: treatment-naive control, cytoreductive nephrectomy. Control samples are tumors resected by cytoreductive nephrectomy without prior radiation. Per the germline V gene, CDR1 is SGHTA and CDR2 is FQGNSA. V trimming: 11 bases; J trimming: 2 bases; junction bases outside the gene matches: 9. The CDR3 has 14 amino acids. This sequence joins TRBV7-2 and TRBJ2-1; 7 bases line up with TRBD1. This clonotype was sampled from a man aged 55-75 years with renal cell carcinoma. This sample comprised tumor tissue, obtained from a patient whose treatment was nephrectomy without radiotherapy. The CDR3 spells CAAGRQGPYNEQFF. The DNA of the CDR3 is TGTGCCGCCGGGCGACAGGGACCCTACAATGAGCAGTTCTTC.